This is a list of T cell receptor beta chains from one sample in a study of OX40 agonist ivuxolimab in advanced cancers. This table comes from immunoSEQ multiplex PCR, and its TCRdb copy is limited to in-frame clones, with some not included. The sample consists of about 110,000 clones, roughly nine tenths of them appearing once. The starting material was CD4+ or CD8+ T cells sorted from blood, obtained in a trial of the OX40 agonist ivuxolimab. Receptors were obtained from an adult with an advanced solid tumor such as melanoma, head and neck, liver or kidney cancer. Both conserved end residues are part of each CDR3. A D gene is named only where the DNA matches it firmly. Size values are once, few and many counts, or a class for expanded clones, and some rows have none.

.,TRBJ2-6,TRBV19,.,TGTGCCAGTAGTGGGGTCGGGGAGATCCTCTCTGGGGCCAACGTCCTGACTTTC,CASSGVGEILSGANVLTF
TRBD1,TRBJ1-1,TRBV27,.,TGTGCCAGCAGTCAAAGACAGGGGTGGACTGAAGCTTTCTTT,CASSQRQGWTEAFF
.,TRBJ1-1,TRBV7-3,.,TGTGCCAGCAGCTTTTCACCAAACACTGAAGCTTTCTTT,CASSFSPNTEAFF
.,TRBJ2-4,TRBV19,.,TGTGCCAGTAGTAGGGGGGTAGGCAAAAACATTCAGTACTTC,CASSRGVGKNIQYF
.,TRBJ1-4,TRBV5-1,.,TGCGCCAGCAGCTTGGGGGAGGCTAATGAAAAACTGTTTTTT,CASSLGEANEKLFF
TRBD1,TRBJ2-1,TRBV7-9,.,TGTGCCAGCAGTTCGAGGGGACAGGGGTTAAGTTTTGTGCAGTTCTTC,CASSSRGQGLSFVQFF
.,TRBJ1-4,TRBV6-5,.,TGTGCCAGCGGGCCGGTCTTTAATGAAAAACTGTTTTTT,CASGPVFNEKLFF
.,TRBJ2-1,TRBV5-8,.,TGTGCCAGCAGTTTTGAGGGACAAGGCAACAATGAGCAGTTCTTC,CASSFEGQGNNEQFF
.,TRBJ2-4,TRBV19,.,TGTGCCAGTAGTACCTCGAGGCGGGGAATAATTCAGTACTTC,CASSTSRRGIIQYF
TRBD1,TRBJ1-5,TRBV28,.,TGTGCCAGCAGTCCCTTTCCGGGACAGGGCATTCAGCCCCAGCATTTT,CASSPFPGQGIQPQHF
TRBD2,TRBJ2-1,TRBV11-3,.,TGTGCCAGCAGCTCTAGCGGGAGCTCCTACAATGAGCAGTTCTTC,CASSSSGSSYNEQFF
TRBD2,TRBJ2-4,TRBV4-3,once,TGCGCCAGCAGCCAAGAATGGACTAGCGCGAACATTCAGTACTTC,CASSQEWTSANIQYF
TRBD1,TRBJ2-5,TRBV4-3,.,TGCGCCAGCAGCCAAGATGGCAGGGGGTACCAAGAGACCCAGTACTTC,CASSQDGRGYQETQYF
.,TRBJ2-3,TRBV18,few,TGTGCCAGCTCACAAAACGGTGTTGGTAGAACTAGAGACACAGATACGCAGTATTTT,CASSQNGVGRTRDTDTQYF
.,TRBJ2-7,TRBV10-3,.,TGTGCCATCAGCCCCTCGTTCGAGGTCTCCTACGAGCAGTACTTC,CAISPSFEVSYEQYF
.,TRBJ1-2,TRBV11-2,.,TGTGCCAGCAGCTTAGATCCCAGAAGTACAGAATTGTACTATGGCTACACCTTC,CASSLDPRSTELYYGYTF
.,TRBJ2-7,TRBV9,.,TGTGCCAGCAGCCTAGGGATTGCAGGGTCCCTGTTCAGGAACGAGCAGTACTTC,CASSLGIAGSLFRNEQYF
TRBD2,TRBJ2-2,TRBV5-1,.,TGCGCCAGCAGCTTTAACGGGAGGGGCACCGGGGAGCTGTTTTTT,CASSFNGRGTGELFF
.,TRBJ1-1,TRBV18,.,TGTGCCAGCTCCCAGGGGAACACTGAAGCTTTCTTT,CASSQGNTEAFF
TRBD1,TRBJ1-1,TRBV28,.,TGTGCCAGCAGTGACAGACAGGGCCTGTTTAAAGCTTTCTTT,CASSDRQGLFKAFF
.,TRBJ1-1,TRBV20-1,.,TGCAGTGCCGACAGCTACACTGAAGCTTTCTTT,CSADSYTEAFF
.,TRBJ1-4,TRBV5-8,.,TGTGCCAGCAGCTTGAACGGACAGCGTAATGAAAAACTGTTTTTT,CASSLNGQRNEKLFF
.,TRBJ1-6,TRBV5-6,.,TGTGCCAGCCTGTCGCTCAATATAAATAATTCACCCCTCCACTTT,CASLSLNINNSPLHF
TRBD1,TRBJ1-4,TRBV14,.,TGTGCCAGCAGCCCTTTATACGGGACAGGGGGAGAAAAACTGTTTTTT,CASSPLYGTGGEKLFF
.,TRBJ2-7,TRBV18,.,TGTGCCAGCTCACCAGACCGAACCTACGAGCAGTACTTC,CASSPDRTYEQYF
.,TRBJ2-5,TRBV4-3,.,TGCGCCAGCAGCCAAGCTGAGAGGGAGACCCAGTACTTC,CASSQAERETQYF
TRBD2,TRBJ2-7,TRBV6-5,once,TGTGCCAGCAGCCTAGGACTAGCGGGAGTTGTCGAGCAGTACTTC,CASSLGLAGVVEQYF
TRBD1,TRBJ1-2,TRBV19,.,TGTGCCAGTAGTAGTATCCGGGACAGGGTGAACTATGGCTACACCTTC,CASSSIRDRVNYGYTF
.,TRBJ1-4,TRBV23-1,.,TGCGCCAGCAGTCCCACCGGCAGGAGTAATGAAAAACTGTTTTTT,CASSPTGRSNEKLFF
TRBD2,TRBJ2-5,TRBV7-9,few,TGTGCCAGCACCCAGGGTAGCGGGGCGTCACAAGAGACCCAGTACTTC,CASTQGSGASQETQYF
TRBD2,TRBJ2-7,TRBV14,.,TGTGCCAGCAGCCCAGATAGCGGGAGGCGGTACGAGCAGTACTTC,CASSPDSGRRYEQYF
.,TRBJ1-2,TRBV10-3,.,TGTGCCATCAGTGAAGGAAAAGACTATGGCTACACCTTC,CAISEGKDYGYTF
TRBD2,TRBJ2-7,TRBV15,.,TGTGCCACCAGTCCAGGACTAGCGGGGAGTCGGGAGCAGTACTTC,CATSPGLAGSREQYF
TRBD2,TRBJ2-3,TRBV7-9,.,TGTGCCAGCAGCTCCGGACTAGCTCACACAGATACGCAGTATTTT,CASSSGLAHTDTQYF
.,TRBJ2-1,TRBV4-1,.,TGCGCCAGCAGCCAAGTACTCCGAAGCTCCTACAATGAGCAGTTCTTC,CASSQVLRSSYNEQFF
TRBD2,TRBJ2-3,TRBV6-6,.,TGTGCCAGCACTTTGGGACTAGCGGACACAGATACGCAGTATTTT,CASTLGLADTDTQYF
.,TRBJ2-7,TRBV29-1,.,TGCAGCGTTGACAGCGGTGGGTACGAGCAGTACTTC,CSVDSGGYEQYF